The rows below give T cell receptor beta chains drawn from one sample of a study of naive and memory T cell subsets. MiXCR was run by TCRdb on the UMI-ligation and nested PCR reads, yielding one entry per CDR3 protein. Among around 27,000 distinct CDR3 sequences listed, about 10% were seen once. The sequencing input was effector memory CD4+ T cells from blood. The receptors derive from a human donor in good health. Both conserved end residues are part of each CDR3. The D gene is left open where the match is weak. The size of a clone is reported for some rows only, either as once, few or many, or as a class for expanded clones.

D gene	V gene	clone size	J gene	CDR3 protein	CDR3 DNA
TRBD1	TRBV29-1	few	TRBJ1-2	CSVLSTGRAYGYTF	TGCAGCGTCCTTTCGACAGGGAGAGCCTATGGCTACACCTTC
TRBD1	TRBV24-1	many	TRBJ2-7	CATSDARQGGYEQYF	TGTGCCACCAGTGATGCTCGACAGGGTGGTTACGAGCAGTACTTC
TRBD1	TRBV4-3	NA	TRBJ2-2	CASSPGQANTGELFF	TGCGCCAGCAGCCCCGGACAGGCGAACACCGGGGAGCTGTTTTTT
NA	TRBV7-2	few	TRBJ2-4	CASSQNRQNIQYF	TGTGCCAGCAGCCAAAACCGGCAAAACATTCAGTACTTC
TRBD2	TRBV12-3/TRBV12-4	NA	TRBJ2-7	CASSLSSFGRGARSSYEQYF	TGTGCCAGCAGTTTATCGTCCTTCGGGCGGGGGGCCCGGAGCTCCTACGAGCAGTACTTC
NA	TRBV7-3	few	TRBJ2-1	CASSLTSSRPYNEQFF	TGTGCCAGCAGCTTAACATCTAGCAGGCCCTACAATGAGCAGTTCTTC
TRBD1	TRBV20-1	NA	TRBJ2-3	CSARRRGQGFTDTQYF	TGCAGTGCTAGAAGGCGGGGACAGGGCTTCACAGATACGCAGTATTTT
TRBD2	TRBV27	NA	TRBJ2-1	CASRGLAGGIEQFF	TGTGCCAGCAGGGGGCTAGCGGGAGGGATAGAGCAGTTCTTC
TRBD2	TRBV20-1	NA	TRBJ2-3	CSAGKRTSGLDTQYF	TGCAGTGCGGGGAAGAGGACTAGCGGGTTGGATACGCAGTATTTT
NA	TRBV12-3/TRBV12-4	NA	TRBJ1-6	CASSYQGTRLSPLHF	TGTGCCAGCAGTTACCAGGGAACACGGTTATCACCCCTCCACTTT
NA	TRBV12-3/TRBV12-4	few	TRBJ2-7	CASTPGRNYEQYF	TGTGCCAGCACCCCGGGCCGGAACTACGAGCAGTACTTC
NA	TRBV24-1	NA	TRBJ1-4	CATGGADPEKLFF	TGTGCCACCGGGGGGGCGGACCCAGAAAAACTGTTTTTT
NA	TRBV7-6	medium-sized	TRBJ2-1	CASSLEQGSNEQFF	TGTGCCAGCAGCTTAGAACAGGGAAGCAATGAGCAGTTCTTC
NA	TRBV18	NA	TRBJ1-4	CASSKSTNEKLFF	TGTGCCAGCTCAAAGTCAACTAATGAAAAACTGTTTTTT
NA	TRBV2	few	TRBJ2-3	CASSPGSRSTQYF	TGTGCCAGCAGCCCCGGATCCCGGTCTACGCAGTATTTT
NA	TRBV3-2	few	TRBJ2-3	CASSQDETSTDTQYF	TGTGCCAGCAGCCAAGATGAGACTAGCACAGATACGCAGTATTTT
NA	TRBV28	NA	TRBJ2-7	CASSIDWYEQYF	TGTGCCAGCAGCATTGACTGGTACGAGCAGTACTTC
TRBD2	TRBV12-3/TRBV12-4	few	TRBJ2-1	CASSPFTSGGSSSYNEQFF	TGTGCCAGCAGTCCTTTTACTAGCGGGGGGTCCAGCTCCTACAATGAGCAGTTCTTC
TRBD1	TRBV6-1	many	TRBJ2-1	CASSRRGPSEGSYNEQFF	TGTGCCAGCAGCCGCAGGGGGCCCTCCGAAGGCTCCTACAATGAGCAGTTCTTC
NA	TRBV4-2	NA	TRBJ2-1	CASSQNVAGTPYNEQFF	TGTGCCAGCAGCCAAAACGTTGCGGGGACTCCCTACAATGAGCAGTTCTTC
TRBD1	TRBV3-1	NA	TRBJ1-2	CASSQPQGNYGYTF	TGTGCCAGCAGCCAACCACAGGGGAACTATGGCTACACCTTC
TRBD1	TRBV6-5	many	TRBJ2-3	CASRDSYTDTQYF	TGTGCCAGCCGGGACAGCTACACAGATACGCAGTATTTT
TRBD2	TRBV19	many	TRBJ2-1	CASSIDRSSGSKNEQFF	TGTGCCAGTAGTATAGACAGGTCTAGCGGGTCAAAGAATGAGCAGTTCTTC
NA	TRBV4-2	NA	TRBJ1-5	CASSYLGQGNNQPQHF	TGTGCCAGCAGCTATCTAGGGCAGGGGAACAATCAGCCCCAGCATTTT
NA	TRBV6-5	medium-sized	TRBJ1-2	CASTVDSTTYRYTF	TGTGCCAGCACCGTAGACAGTACCACATATCGCTACACCTTC
NA	TRBV18	many	TRBJ2-3	CASSPGRDTQYF	TGTGCCAGCTCACCAGGAAGAGATACGCAGTATTTT
TRBD1	TRBV30	once	TRBJ1-4	CAWSRDRGEKLFF	TGTGCCTGGAGCCGGGACAGGGGTGAAAAACTGTTTTTT
TRBD2	TRBV20-1	medium-sized	TRBJ2-7	CSARDLGTSTRGEQYF	TGCAGTGCTAGAGATTTAGGGACTAGCACAAGAGGCGAGCAGTACTTC
NA	TRBV29-1	few	TRBJ2-3	CSVAGTKGADTQYF	TGCAGCGTAGCCGGGACTAAGGGGGCAGATACGCAGTATTTT
NA	TRBV28	many	TRBJ1-2	CASSLRAYGYTF	TGTGCCAGCAGTTTGAGAGCCTATGGCTACACCTTC
NA	TRBV27	few	TRBJ1-1	CASSFEPMNTEAFF	TGTGCCAGCAGTTTCGAGCCCATGAACACTGAAGCTTTCTTT
TRBD1	TRBV7-2	few	TRBJ2-7	CASSRTGEYEQYF	TGTGCCAGCAGCCGGACAGGGGAGTACGAGCAGTACTTC
TRBD2	TRBV20-1	many	TRBJ2-3	CSARSRLAGTDTQYF	TGCAGTGCTAGGTCGCGACTAGCGGGCACAGATACGCAGTATTTT
NA	TRBV15	NA	TRBJ1-5	CATSRVGGLLNQPQHF	TGTGCCACCAGCAGAGTTGGGGGTTTGCTAAATCAGCCCCAGCATTTT
NA	TRBV11-1	many	TRBJ2-3	CASSLGGPTDTQYF	TGTGCCAGCAGCTTGGGGGGACCCACAGATACGCAGTATTTT
TRBD2	TRBV6-2/TRBV6-3	many	TRBJ2-5	CASSRGGKETQYF	TGTGCCAGCAGCCGGGGAGGGAAGGAGACCCAGTACTTC
NA	TRBV14	few	TRBJ1-2	CASSHVRSYGYTF	TGTGCCAGCAGCCATGTTCGCAGCTATGGCTACACCTTC
NA	TRBV5-5	medium-sized	TRBJ2-7	CASSLLWGGAYEQYF	TGTGCCAGCAGCTTGTTGTGGGGCGGTGCCTACGAGCAGTACTTC
NA	TRBV24-1	NA	TRBJ2-1	CATSEDLGSNEQFF	TGTGCCACCAGTGAGGACTTAGGGTCCAATGAGCAGTTCTTC
NA	TRBV20-1	NA	TRBJ2-5	CSAAQGIGKTQYF	TGCAGTGCTGCACAGGGAATAGGGAAGACCCAGTACTTC
NA	TRBV7-8	many	TRBJ2-4	CASSLAGAVAKNIQYF	TGTGCCAGCAGCTTAGCTGGGGCGGTAGCCAAAAACATTCAGTACTTC
NA	TRBV7-2	few	TRBJ1-2	CASSSDGNYGYTF	TGTGCCAGCAGCTCGGACGGAAACTATGGCTACACCTTC
TRBD1	TRBV29-1	few	TRBJ2-1	CSVGDREVLFF	TGCAGCGTTGGGGACAGGGAAGTTTTGTTCTTC
NA	TRBV7-2	many	TRBJ1-5	CASSPAGAGNQPQHF	TGTGCCAGCAGCCCAGCGGGGGCAGGAAATCAGCCCCAGCATTTT
TRBD2	TRBV3-1	few	TRBJ2-3	CASSQGSGRSDTQYF	TGTGCCAGCAGCCAAGGTAGCGGGAGATCAGATACGCAGTATTTT
NA	TRBV6-2/TRBV6-3	NA	TRBJ2-1	CASSPAEVGSGEQFF	TGTGCCAGCAGTCCGGCTGAAGTAGGATCTGGGGAGCAGTTCTTC
NA	TRBV6-2/TRBV6-3	few	TRBJ2-1	CASRRSGEGRYNEQFF	TGTGCCAGCAGAAGATCGGGTGAGGGCCGGTACAATGAGCAGTTCTTC
TRBD1	TRBV30	few	TRBJ1-2	CAYGVPGQTRRGYTF	TGTGCCTATGGAGTTCCGGGACAGACACGTCGAGGCTACACCTTC
TRBD1	TRBV6-2/TRBV6-3	NA	TRBJ2-1	CASSYKLGDRGDNEQFF	TGTGCCAGCAGTTACAAACTTGGAGACAGGGGTGACAATGAGCAGTTCTTC
NA	TRBV7-2	few	TRBJ1-3	CASSLAGIASGNTIYF	TGTGCCAGCAGCTTAGCAGGGATCGCCTCTGGAAACACCATATATTTT
NA	TRBV4-3	many	TRBJ2-2	CASSQDRFSGPTGELFF	TGCGCCAGCAGCCAAGATCGTTTCAGCGGGCCGACCGGGGAGCTGTTTTTT
NA	TRBV5-4	NA	TRBJ2-3	CASSLPSTDTQYF	TGTGCCAGCAGCTTGCCGAGCACAGATACGCAGTATTTT
NA	TRBV7-2	few	TRBJ1-2	CASSLVFAGVDGYTF	TGTGCCAGCAGCTTAGTTTTCGCGGGCGTCGATGGCTACACCTTC
TRBD2	TRBV5-4	many	TRBJ2-3	CASSPPSGDTDTQYF	TGTGCCAGCAGCCCGCCTAGCGGAGACACAGATACGCAGTATTTT
NA	TRBV12-3/TRBV12-4	few	TRBJ2-1	CASSPGLNNEQFF	TGTGCCAGCAGTCCGGGACTCAACAATGAGCAGTTCTTC
NA	TRBV20-1	many	TRBJ1-6	CSPVRDASSYNSPLHF	TGCAGTCCAGTCCGGGACGCTAGCTCCTATAATTCACCCCTCCACTTT
NA	TRBV6-2/TRBV6-3	NA	TRBJ2-6	CASKIGLGLPRSGANVLTF	TGTGCCAGCAAGATCGGGTTGGGCCTACCCCGCTCTGGGGCCAACGTCCTGACTTTC
TRBD1	TRBV12-3/TRBV12-4	few	TRBJ1-2	CASSFGQGSGYTF	TGTGCCAGCAGTTTTGGACAGGGAAGTGGCTACACCTTC
TRBD2	TRBV5-4	few	TRBJ2-5	CAVPSGSRRETQYF	TGTGCCGTACCTAGCGGGAGTCGACGGGAGACCCAGTACTTC
NA	TRBV5-1	few	TRBJ1-2	CASSLGGGVPAGYTF	TGCGCCAGCAGCTTGGGGGGAGGCGTTCCTGCTGGCTACACCTTC